Each of the 10 T cell receptor beta chains below was sequenced from the same sample in a study of blood T cell repertoires in COVID-19. The protocol was immunoSEQ multiplex PCR, while the TCRdb copy is restricted to in-frame clones and leaves out a portion. The profile covers fewer than 150,000 clones, with approximately 85% appearing a single time and around 4.5% taken by the ten largest. Sequencing used peripheral blood. All receptors come from a human donor in a cohort sampled during active COVID-19.

CDR3 sequence (DNA): TGTGCCACCAGTGCCAATCAGAACTATGGCTACACCTTC. This sequence encodes CATSANQNYGYTF. The J gene is TRBJ1-2, the V gene TRBV24-1, with D unresolved. The germline V and J ends were trimmed by 5 bases and 2 bases, with 8 bases remaining between them. The CDR3 consists of 13 residues. Germline V CDR1 and CDR2: KGHDR, SFDVKD.

The rearrangement links TRBV19 to TRBJ2-5; D might be TRBD1 (5 bases). CDR1 and CDR2 (germline): LNHDA, SQIVND (reference sequence). This CDR3 has 15 amino acids. Trimming removed 4 bases at V and 2 bases at J, with 14 bases between. The CDR3 spells CASSTRVGPQETQYF. Here the CDR3 DNA reads TGTGCCAGTAGTACCAGGGTGGGGCCTCAAGAGACCCAGTACTTC. Full variable domain (outside the CDR3, taken from reference TRBV19 and TRBJ2-5): DGGITQSPKYLFRKEGQNVTLSCEQNLNHDAMYWYRQDPGQGLRLIYYSQIVNDFQKGDIAEGYSVSREKKESFPLTVTSAQKNPTAFYLCASSTRVGPQETQYFGPGTRLLVL.

This clone was counted a few times. The V call is TRBV6-5, the J call TRBJ2-1, with 10 bases aligning to TRBD2. V lost 6 bases, J lost 8 bases, and 7 bases stayed unmatched. The CDR3 loop spans 14 amino acids. The V gene's germline CDR1 is MNHEY and CDR2 SVGAGI. CDR3 sequence reads: CASRYERGGHEQFF. CDR3 DNA: TGTGCCAGCAGATACGAGCGGGGGGGCCATGAGCAGTTCTTC.

This clone was detected a few times. This rearrangement joins TRBV12-3 or TRBV12-4 to TRBJ2-4; TRBD1 is a possible D gene (6 bases). Trimming left V 6 bases short and J 14 bases short, with 20 bases between. CDR3 length equals 13 residues. Here the CDR3 DNA reads TGTGCCAGCAGCAATCAACCCGGACAGCCCGAGTACTTC. It codes for CASSNQPGQPEYF.

The chain is built from TRBV5-6 and TRBJ2-7; D unresolved. The V end lost 1 base, the J end lost 3 bases, and 8 bases lay between the germline ends. The CDR3 consists of 13 residues. Germline V gene data show CDR1 as SGHDT and CDR2 as YYEEEE. The CDR3 DNA follows: TGTGCCAGCAGCTTGTTGTCGGGCTACGAGCAGTACGTC. Translating gives CASSLLSGYEQYV.

The rearrangement joins TRBV12-3 or TRBV12-4 to TRBJ2-7; D is ambiguous. The CDR3 is made up of 11 amino acids. V shed 6 bases and J shed 6 bases, with 9 bases lying between them. Here the CDR3 reads CASSTMSEQYF. In nucleotides, the CDR3 is TGTGCCAGCAGCACTATGAGCGAGCAGTACTTC.

The chain couples TRBV7-2 to TRBJ2-2; no firm D call. The CDR3 consists of 16 residues. Trimming stripped 1 base from V and 0 bases from J, with 9 bases between. Germline assignment: CDR1 SGHTA and CDR2 FQGNSA. Here the CDR3 DNA reads TGTGCCAGCAGCTTAGTTTCGGGTGCGAACACCGGGGAGCTGTTTTTT. Protein sequence: CASSLVSGANTGELFF.

In DNA, the CDR3 is TGTGCCAGCAGAGCGACGACAGGGGGAGGGCAGCCCCAGCATTTT. As protein: CASRATTGGGQPQHF. V is TRBV6-5 and J is TRBJ1-5; 9 bases fit TRBD1. CDR3 size: 15 residues. V lost 6 bases and J lost 7; bases outside the gene matches: 10. CDR1 and CDR2 from the germline V gene are MNHEY and SVGAGI.

The chain combines TRBV5-4 with TRBJ2-2; D might be TRBD2 (5 bases). V shed 0 bases and J shed 5 bases, with 8 bases lying between them. Germline loops: CDR1 SGHNT, CDR2 YYREEE (reference sequence). The CDR3 has 14 amino acids. The CDR3 reads CASSLAGKTGELFF. CDR3 in DNA: TGTGCCAGCAGCTTGGCGGGGAAGACCGGGGAGCTGTTTTTT. The variable domain in full, completed from reference TRBV5-4 and TRBJ2-2, reads ETGVTQSPTHLIKTRGQQVTLRCSSQSGHNTVSWYQQALGQGPQFIFQYYREEENGRGNFPPRFSGLQFPNYSSELNVNALELDDSALYLCASSLAGKTGELFFGEGSRLTVL.

This clone occurred a few times. This chain connects TRBV6-5 to TRBJ1-2, with 7 bases lining up with TRBD1. The V segment lost 8 bases and the J segment 4 bases; nucleotides outside the gene matches: 7. Looked up from germline, CDR1 is MNHEY and CDR2 is SVGAGI. The CDR3 spans 13 residues. The CDR3 spells CASGTGTAYGYTF. CDR3 sequence (DNA): TGTGCCAGCGGGACCGGGACAGCCTATGGCTACACCTTC.